This T cell receptor beta chain was identified in a study of shared T cell receptors in the human thymus. Profiled with immunoSEQ multiplex PCR; TCRdb holds only in-frame clones, not every one. This repertoire shows roughly 560,000 clones, 78% found once; its top ten account for approximately 0.013%. This clone has just a few counts. Germline CDR1 and CDR2: LNHDA and SQIVND (reference sequence). J gave up 0 bases and V 5 bases, and 5 bases lay outside the gene matches. CDR3 size: 16 residues. The same sample was also studied in work on human thymus T cells.

V and J are TRBV19 and TRBJ1-4; 8 positions agree with TRBD1. The clonotype originates from a boy under two years old with a congenital heart defect. Sequenced input: thymocytes. The CDR3 DNA follows: TGTGCCAGTAGTGTCCGGGACAGGACAACTAATGAAAAACTGTTTTTT. It translates to CASSVRDRTTNEKLFF.